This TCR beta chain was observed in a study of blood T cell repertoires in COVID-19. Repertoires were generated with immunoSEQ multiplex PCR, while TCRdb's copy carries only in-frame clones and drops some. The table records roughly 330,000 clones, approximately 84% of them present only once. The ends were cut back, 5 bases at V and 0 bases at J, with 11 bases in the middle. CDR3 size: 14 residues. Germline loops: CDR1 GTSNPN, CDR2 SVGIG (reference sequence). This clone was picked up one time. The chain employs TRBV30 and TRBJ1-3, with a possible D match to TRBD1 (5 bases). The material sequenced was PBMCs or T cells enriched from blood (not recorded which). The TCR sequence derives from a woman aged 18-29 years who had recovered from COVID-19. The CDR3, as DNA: TGTGCCTGGGCCTTGGGGGGCTCTGGAAACACCATATATTTT. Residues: CAWALGGSGNTIYF.